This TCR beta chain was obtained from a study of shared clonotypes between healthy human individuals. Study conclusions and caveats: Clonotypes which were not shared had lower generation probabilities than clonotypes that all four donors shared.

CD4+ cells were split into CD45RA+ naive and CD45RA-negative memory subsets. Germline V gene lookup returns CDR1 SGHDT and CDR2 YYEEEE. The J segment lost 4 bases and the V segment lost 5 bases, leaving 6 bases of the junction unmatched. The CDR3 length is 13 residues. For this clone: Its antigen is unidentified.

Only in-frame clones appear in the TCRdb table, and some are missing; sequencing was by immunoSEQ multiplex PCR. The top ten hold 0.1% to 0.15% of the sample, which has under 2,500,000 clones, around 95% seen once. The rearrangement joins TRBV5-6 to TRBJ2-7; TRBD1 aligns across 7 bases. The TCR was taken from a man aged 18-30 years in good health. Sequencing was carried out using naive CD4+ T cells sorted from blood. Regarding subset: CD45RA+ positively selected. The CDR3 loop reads CASRRTGVYEQYF. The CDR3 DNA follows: TGTGCCAGCAGACGGACAGGAGTTTACGAGCAGTACTTC.